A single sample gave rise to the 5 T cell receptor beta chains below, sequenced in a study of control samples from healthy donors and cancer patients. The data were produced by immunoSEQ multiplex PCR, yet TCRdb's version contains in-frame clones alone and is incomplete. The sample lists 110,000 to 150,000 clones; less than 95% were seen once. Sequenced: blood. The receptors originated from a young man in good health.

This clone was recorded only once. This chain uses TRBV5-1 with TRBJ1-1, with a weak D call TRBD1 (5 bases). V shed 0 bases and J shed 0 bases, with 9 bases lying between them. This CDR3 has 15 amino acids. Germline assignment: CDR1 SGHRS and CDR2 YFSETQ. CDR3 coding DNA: TGCGCCAGCAGCTTGGTTGGGGGTGTGAACACTGAAGCTTTCTTT. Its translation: CASSLVGGVNTEAFF. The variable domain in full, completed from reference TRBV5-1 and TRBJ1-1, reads KAGVTQTPRYLIKTRGQQVTLSCSPISGHRSVSWYQQTPGQGLQFLFEYFSETQRNKGNFPGRFSGRQFSNSRSEMNVSTLELGDSALYLCASSLVGGVNTEAFFGQGTRLTVV.

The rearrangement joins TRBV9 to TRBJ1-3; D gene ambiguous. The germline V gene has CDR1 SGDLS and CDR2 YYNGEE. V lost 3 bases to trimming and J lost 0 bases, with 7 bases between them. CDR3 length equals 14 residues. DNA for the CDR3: TGTGCCAGCAGCGCCAGAAACTCTGGAAACACCATATATTTT. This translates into CASSARNSGNTIYF.

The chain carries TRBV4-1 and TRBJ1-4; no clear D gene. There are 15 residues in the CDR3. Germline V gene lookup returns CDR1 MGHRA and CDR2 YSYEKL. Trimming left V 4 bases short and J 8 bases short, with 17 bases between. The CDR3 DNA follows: TGCGCCAGCAGCCCAATCGTTCGGGATGACGAAAAACTGTTTTTT. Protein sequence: CASSPIVRDDEKLFF.

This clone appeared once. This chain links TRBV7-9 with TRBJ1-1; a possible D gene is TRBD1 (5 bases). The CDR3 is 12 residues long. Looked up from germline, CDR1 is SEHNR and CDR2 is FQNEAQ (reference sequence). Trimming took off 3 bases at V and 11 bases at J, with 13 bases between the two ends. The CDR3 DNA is TGTGCCAGCAGCTTCCCGGGGGGGTCGGCTTTCTTT. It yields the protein CASSFPGGSAFF.

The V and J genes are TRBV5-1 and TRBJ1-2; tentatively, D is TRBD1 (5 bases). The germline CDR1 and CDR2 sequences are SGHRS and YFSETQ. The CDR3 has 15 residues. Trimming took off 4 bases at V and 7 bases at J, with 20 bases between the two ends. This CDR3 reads CASSGGSDISFGYTF. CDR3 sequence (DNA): TGCGCCAGCAGCGGGGGTTCGGATATATCCTTTGGCTACACCTTC.